This entry features one TCR beta chain sequence. This clonotype has a count of ten or more. It lacks a known antigen. Base quality data are lacking; no much larger clone is found one base away. Ophthalmopathy patients had moderately to severely active disease, with a Clinical Activity Score of 3 or more, a NOSPECS grade of 4 or more, and a disease duration of less than 3 months. Any patient with an uncontrolled infection, another autoimmune disease, pregnancy or lactation was excluded. Diagnoses were based on clinical symptoms, serum thyroxine and TRAb, thyroid ultrasound and orbital computed tomography. PBMCs were isolated from 7.5 to 10 ml of fresh peripheral blood by Ficoll-Paque density gradient centrifugation. Total RNA was extracted using Trizol reagent, and RNA quality was assessed on an Agilent 2100 Bioanalyzer. The data are from a study of T cells in Graves' hyperthyroidism and ophthalmopathy (dated by TCRdb to the late 2010s). With regard to the full study: Peripheral blood was sampled at the time of initial diagnosis, prior to any treatment. The study also compared thyroid tissue and blood T-cell repertoires from a handful of Graves' hyperthyroidism patients. A discovery cohort of about 95 patients, roughly 45 with Graves' ophthalmopathy and about 58 with stable Graves' hyperthyroidism, was used to find distinguishing TCR V-J signatures. TCR Vbeta CDR3 sequencing of approximately 140 peripheral blood samples (roughly 43 ophthalmopathy, 75 hyperthyroidism and roughly 17 progressor patients) is reported in the paper. The approximately 90 discovery patients were divided at random into training and test sets in a 7:3 ratio. After blood sampling, hyperthyroidism patients were treated with methimazole at a starting dose of 30 mg daily, and ophthalmopathy patients were treated with high-dose intravenous methylprednisolone. Prospective prediction of ophthalmopathy was tested in an independent validation cohort of 18 to 20 hyperthyroidism patients and 17 patients who later progressed to ophthalmopathy.

Overall study outcomes, separate from this receptor: A 13 V-J signature model separated ophthalmopathy from stable hyperthyroidism, with about 90% sensitivity and 81% to 83% specificity in cross-validation and 80%/75% in testing. Sample size was not statistically predetermined, and investigators were not blinded to group allocation. In validation, the model predicted progression to ophthalmopathy a median of around 6.5 months before onset, with about 67% sensitivity and around 76% specificity. Most expanded thyroid clonotypes (frequency above 0.001) were also found in blood, which suggests that blood repertoires may mirror thyroid immune responses.

The germline V gene yields SQVTM for CDR1 and ANQGSEA for CDR2. The CDR3, from cysteine to phenylalanine, totals 14 residues. Of the read, only the CDR3 DNA is kept; its 42 bases are in frame from base 1. Trimming takes 6 bases off V and 4 bases off J; junction bases not matched to a gene: 11. Amplification of TCR beta CDR3 regions was carried out from RNA transcripts. For the first round of RT-PCR on the TCR CDR3, the HTBI primer set was used together with the Qiagen OneStep RT-PCR kit. The libraries were constructed in a second round of multiplex PCR and then size-selected and purified. Paired-end sequencing of the libraries was performed with 100 bp reads on an Illumina HiSeq2000. As for the original processing: SOAPnuke was used to process the raw data, with reads discarded if the reads contained adapters or uncalled bases, had a mean Phred below 15, or lacked an exact constant-primer or identifier match. High-quality paired reads were merged with COPE v1.2.5, and unique nucleotide sequences were defined as clonotypes. Clonotypes were aligned to IMGT TRBV, TRBD and TRBJ reference segments using MiTCR v1.1. The analysis included only V-J combinations with a frequency above 0.0001, which together covered around 99% of the repertoires. The TCS score was defined as F50 (clonal expansion) divided by E x V (chaos), with BLOSUM62-based TCRdist calculated between CDR3 peptides within each V-J. Welch's t-statistics and random forest reduced roughly 530 V-J features to 10 to 15, which were used in a naive Bayes classifier (R e1071). TCRdb trimmed the raw reads at Q25, called clones with MiXCR and kept productive beta chains. Rows merge per CDR3 protein into single entries with the most common DNA and genes. The V and J calls come from TCRdb's annotation, not from the publication. Here the sample has fewer than 550,000 distinct CDR3 sequences; less than 25% occur a single time. The ten most abundant clones make up 11% of the sample.

Sequencing was done on a sample of blood. This TCR came from a woman younger than 45 with Graves' ophthalmopathy. The sequence is built from TRBV29-1 and TRBJ1-1, with 7 middle bases fitting TRBD1. The CDR3 protein sequence reads: CSVLEIQGITEAFF. The base sequence is TGCAGCGTACTCGAAATACAGGGGATCACTGAAGCTTTCTTT.